This record covers a single T cell receptor beta chain. Its cognate antigen has yet to be identified. It has no much larger one-base neighbor in the sample; base qualities were not kept. The data belong to a study of blood T cell repertoires in COVID-19 (dated by TCRdb to the early 2020s). Broadly, across the study: The collaborator samples originated in the United States, Italy and Spain and spanned the acute and convalescent phases of COVID-19. HLA class I and class II types, where available, came from metadata supplied by the sample provider rather than from assay-based typing. The repertoires were made available in a free public database intended to serve as a resource for research on the immune response to SARS-CoV-2. Subjects who had been exposed to COVID-19, were actively infected with it, or had recovered from it provided the deeply sampled blood TCRbeta repertoires that made up the dataset. The prospective study material was composed of cDNA or gDNA derived from T cells, B-cell-depleted T cells, or PBMCs. Samples were obtained from the ongoing ImmuneRACE study (first 160 participants) and from over 1,000 subjects provided by 6 global collaborators. Nearly every sample came with metadata listing a de-identified subject ID, COVID-19 status, age in years and sex.

Enrolling through a virtual design, the prospective study's participants ranged in age from about 18 to 100 years and lived across 20 to 25 United States geographic areas. To assign participants to cohorts, the prospective study relied on clinical history that participants themselves reported in a screening survey and a study questionnaire. Recovered participants in ImmuneRACE Cohort 3 were defined by two consecutive negative NP/OP PCR tests, clearance by a healthcare professional, or resolution of symptoms. In the prospective study, mobile phlebotomists collected whole blood, serum and a nasopharyngeal or oropharyngeal swab from each participant. Additional blood draws and questionnaires over an approximately two-month period could optionally be provided by prospective study participants. Before DNA extraction, prospective study blood samples were shipped either frozen or at room temperature.

The immunoSEQ Assay, a bias-controlled multiplex PCR, was used to amplify TCRbeta CDR3 regions from genomic DNA. The paper's processing steps were these. Nucleated cell counts per sample were estimated from amplification of reference gene primers within the assay. To quantify the absolute abundance of each unique TCRbeta CDR3 rearrangement, sequence reads were collapsed and filtered. For each sample, productive Simpson clonality was calculated as the square root of Simpson's diversity index over productive rearrangements. Imported from immuneACCESS, the table was reduced by TCRdb to in-frame sequences with V and J called. These copies leave out some clones; in studies compared against another copy, an unresolved V gene accounts for under half, and the cause of the remainder is not known. V, J and clone size are taken as reported in that table, and D and trimming were inferred from the DNA itself. A total of 250,000 to 300,000 clones appear in this sample, 80% to 95% of them only once. The ten largest clones take up roughly 1.1% of the sample.

The CDR3, from cysteine to phenylalanine, totals 15 residues. The DNA shown is the 45-base CDR3, in frame from base 1. After removal of 7 bases from V and 2 bases from J, the junction retains 5 bases not matched to a gene. In the germline V gene, CDR1 corresponds to SGHVS and CDR2 to FQNEAQ. Study-level results and caveats: The amount of clinical and demographic metadata varied by source and participant and was provided uncurated.

This chain joins TRBV7-8 to TRBJ2-2; TRBD2 lines up with 9 middle nucleotides. The sequence was obtained from a woman between 25 and 40 years old who had recovered from COVID-19. The sample was PBMCs or T cells enriched from blood (not recorded which). In nucleotide form, the sequence is TGTGCCAGCAAAGGGACTAGCCTAAACACCGGGGAGCTGTTTTTT. Protein translation: CASKGTSLNTGELFF. With the rest looked up from the reference TRBV7-8 and TRBJ2-2 genes rather than sequenced, the full variable domain is GAGVSQSPRYKVAKRGQDVALRCDPISGHVSLFWYQQALGQGPEFLTYFQNEAQLDKSGLPSDRFFAERPEGSVSTLKIQRTQQEDSAVYLCASKGTSLNTGELFFGEGSRLTVL.